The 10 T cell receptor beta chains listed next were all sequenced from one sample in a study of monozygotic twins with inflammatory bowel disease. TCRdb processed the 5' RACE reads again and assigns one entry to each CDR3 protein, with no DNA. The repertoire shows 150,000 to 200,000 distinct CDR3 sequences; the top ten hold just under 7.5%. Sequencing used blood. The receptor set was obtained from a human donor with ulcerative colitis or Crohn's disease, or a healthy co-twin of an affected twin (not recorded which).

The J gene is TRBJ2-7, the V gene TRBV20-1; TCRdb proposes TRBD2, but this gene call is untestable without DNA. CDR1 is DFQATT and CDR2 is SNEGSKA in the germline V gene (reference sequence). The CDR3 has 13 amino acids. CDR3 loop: CSLRDYFADEQYF.

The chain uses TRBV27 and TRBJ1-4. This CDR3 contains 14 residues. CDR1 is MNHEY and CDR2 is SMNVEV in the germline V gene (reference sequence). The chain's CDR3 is CASSPRTFNEKLFF.

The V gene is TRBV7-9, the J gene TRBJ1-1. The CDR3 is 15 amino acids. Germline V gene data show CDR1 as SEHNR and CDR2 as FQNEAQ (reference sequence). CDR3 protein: CASSLKEGPNTEAFF.

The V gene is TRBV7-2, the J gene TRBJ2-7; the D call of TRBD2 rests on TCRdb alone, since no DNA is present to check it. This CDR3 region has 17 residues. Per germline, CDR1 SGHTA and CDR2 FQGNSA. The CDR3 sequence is CASSLWGLAGDGYEQYF.

The CDR3 sequence is CASRGHKGTGVSGANVLTF. The chain has TRBV28 and TRBJ2-6; TCRdb's D gene call, TRBD1, goes unchecked for lack of DNA. In germline, CDR1 is MDHEN, CDR2 SYDVKM. This CDR3 contains 19 residues.

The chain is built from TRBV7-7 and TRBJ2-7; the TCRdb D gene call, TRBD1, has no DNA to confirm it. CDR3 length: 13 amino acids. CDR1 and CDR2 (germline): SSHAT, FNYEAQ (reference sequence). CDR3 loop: CASSGGPGGEQYF.

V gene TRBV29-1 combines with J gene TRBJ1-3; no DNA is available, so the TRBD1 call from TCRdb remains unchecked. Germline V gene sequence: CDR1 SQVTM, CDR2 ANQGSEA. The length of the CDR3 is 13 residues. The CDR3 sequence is CSVDLGAGNTIYF.

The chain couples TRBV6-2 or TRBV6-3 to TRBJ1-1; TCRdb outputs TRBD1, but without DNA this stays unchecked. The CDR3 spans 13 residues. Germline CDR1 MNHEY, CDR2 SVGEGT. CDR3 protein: CASSYVSPGEAFF.

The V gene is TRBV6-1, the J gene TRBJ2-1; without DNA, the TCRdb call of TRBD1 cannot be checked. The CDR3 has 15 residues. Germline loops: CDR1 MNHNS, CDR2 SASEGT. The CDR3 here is CASSPISGRHNEQFF.

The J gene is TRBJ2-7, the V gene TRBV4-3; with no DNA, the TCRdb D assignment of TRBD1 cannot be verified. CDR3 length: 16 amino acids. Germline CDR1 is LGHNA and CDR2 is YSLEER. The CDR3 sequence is CASSQDPGTGVYEQYF.